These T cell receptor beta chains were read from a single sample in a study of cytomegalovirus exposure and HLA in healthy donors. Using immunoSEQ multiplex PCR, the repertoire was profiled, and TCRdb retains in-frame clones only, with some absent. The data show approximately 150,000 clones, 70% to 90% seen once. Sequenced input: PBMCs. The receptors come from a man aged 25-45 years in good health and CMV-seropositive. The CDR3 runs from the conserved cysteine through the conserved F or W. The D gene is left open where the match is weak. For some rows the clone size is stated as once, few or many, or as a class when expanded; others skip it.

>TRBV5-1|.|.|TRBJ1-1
TGCGCCAGCAGCTTGGCCACAGGCAACATGAACACTGAAGCTTTCTTT
CASSLATGNMNTEAFF
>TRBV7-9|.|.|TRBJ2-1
TGTGCCAGCAGCTTGGCGGGGGCCCCCGAATTGGAGCAGTTCTTC
CASSLAGAPELEQFF
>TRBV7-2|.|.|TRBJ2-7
TGTGCCAGCAGCTTAGGGGGGGGCCCAGCCTACGAGCAGTACTTC
CASSLGGGPAYEQYF
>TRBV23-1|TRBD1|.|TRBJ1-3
TGCGCCAGCAGTCGTACAGGGGGGGGAAACACCATATATTTT
CASSRTGGGNTIYF
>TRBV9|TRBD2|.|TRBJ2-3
TGTGCCAGCAGCCCGAGGCAACTAGCGGGGGAGATGGATACGCAGTATTTT
CASSPRQLAGEMDTQYF
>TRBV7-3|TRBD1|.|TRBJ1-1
TGTGCCAGCAGCTTATACGGATCAGGGGGCACTGAAGCTTTCTTT
CASSLYGSGGTEAFF
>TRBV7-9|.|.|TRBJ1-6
TGTGCCAGCAGCTTAGGAGGGTTAGGTAATTCACCCCTCCACTTT
CASSLGGLGNSPLHF
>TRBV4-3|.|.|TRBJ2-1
TGCGCCAGCAGCCGAACGGACAGCTCCTACAATGAGCAGTTCTTC
CASSRTDSSYNEQFF
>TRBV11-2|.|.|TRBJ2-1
TGTGCCAGCAGCTTAGAGGGGCGGGGATATTCCTACAATGAGCAGTTCTTC
CASSLEGRGYSYNEQFF
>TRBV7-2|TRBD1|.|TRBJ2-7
TGTGCCAGCAGCTTGGGACAGGGGACCTACGAGCAGTACTTC
CASSLGQGTYEQYF
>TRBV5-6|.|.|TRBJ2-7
TGTGCCAGCAGCTTGCCGGGGGAGGTCGACGAGCAGTACTTC
CASSLPGEVDEQYF
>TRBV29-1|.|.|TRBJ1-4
TGCAGCGTTGCAGGGTCGACTAATGAAAAACTGTTTTTT
CSVAGSTNEKLFF
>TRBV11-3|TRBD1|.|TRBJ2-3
TGTGCCAGCAGCTCTTCCGGGACAGGGGGAACAGATACGCAGTATTTT
CASSSSGTGGTDTQYF
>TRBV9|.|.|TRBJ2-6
TGTGCCAGCAGCGTAGAGGTACGGAGCTCTGGGGCCAACGTCCTGACTTTC
CASSVEVRSSGANVLTF
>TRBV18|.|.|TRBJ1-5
TGTGCCAGCTCACCACTACGAGGGCAGCCCCAGCATTTT
CASSPLRGQPQHF
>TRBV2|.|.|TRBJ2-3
TGTGCCAGCAGTGAAGTCGCGGGGCCTAGCACAGATACGCAGTATTTT
CASSEVAGPSTDTQYF
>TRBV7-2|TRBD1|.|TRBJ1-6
TGTGCCAGCAGCTTCATGAATAGGGGGCCGGGTTCACCCCTCCACTTT
CASSFMNRGPGSPLHF
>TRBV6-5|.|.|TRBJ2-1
TGTGCCAGCAGCGCCCGTAGGGGCTCCTACAATGAGCAGTTCTTC
CASSARRGSYNEQFF
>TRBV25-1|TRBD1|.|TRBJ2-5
TGTGCCAGCAGTGGGAAGACAGGGATGTGGGCTGGAGAGACCCAGTACTTC
CASSGKTGMWAGETQYF
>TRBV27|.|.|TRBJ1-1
TGTGCCAGCAGCCGAGGACAGTATGAGCCTAACACTGAAGCTTTCTTT
CASSRGQYEPNTEAFF
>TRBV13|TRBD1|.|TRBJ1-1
TGTGCCAGCAGCTTACCGGTTTCAGGGGGCCTCGCTGAAGCTTTCTTT
CASSLPVSGGLAEAFF
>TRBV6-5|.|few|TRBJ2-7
TGTGCCAGCACCTACGGACATTCCTACGAGCAGTACTTC
CASTYGHSYEQYF
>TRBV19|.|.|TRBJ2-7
TGTGCCAGTAGTACTTCACAGGGAACCTACGAGCAGTACTTC
CASSTSQGTYEQYF
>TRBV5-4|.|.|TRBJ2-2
TGTGCCAGCAGCTTGGGGGGAGGGGGGCCCGGCGGGGAGCTGTTTTTT
CASSLGGGGPGGELFF
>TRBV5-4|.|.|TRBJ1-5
TGTGCCAGCAGCTTGGCAGGCAATCAGCCCCAGCATTTT
CASSLAGNQPQHF
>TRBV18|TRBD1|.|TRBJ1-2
TGTGCCAGCTCCCCGAAGGGACAGGGCTATGGCTACACCTTC
CASSPKGQGYGYTF
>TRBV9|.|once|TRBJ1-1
TGTGCCAGCAGCGTAGTAGCGGGCTCCGGGAACACTGAAGCTTTCTTT
CASSVVAGSGNTEAFF
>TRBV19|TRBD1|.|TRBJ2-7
TGTGCCAGTAGTATAGGAGTAGGGGGCACCTACGAGCAGTACTTC
CASSIGVGGTYEQYF
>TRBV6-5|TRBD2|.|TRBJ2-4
TGTGCCAGCAGACTTTCGACTAGCGGGGGCCTCGAGTACTTC
CASRLSTSGGLEYF
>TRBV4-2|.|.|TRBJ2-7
TGTGCCAGCAGCCAAGGCTCAGGTTTGAACGAGCAGTACTTC
CASSQGSGLNEQYF
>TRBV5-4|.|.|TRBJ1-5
TGTGCCAGCAGCCTGGACAATTTGGGCAATCAGCCCCAGCATTTT
CASSLDNLGNQPQHF
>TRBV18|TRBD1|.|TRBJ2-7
TGTGCCAGCTCACCTGGGACAGGGGTCGTATTCGAGCAGTACTTC
CASSPGTGVVFEQYF
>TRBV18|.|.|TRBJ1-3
TGTGCCAGCTCTGGACTGACCGGAAACACCATATATTTT
CASSGLTGNTIYF
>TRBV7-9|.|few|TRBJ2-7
TGTGCCAGCAGCACTTACGGGTCCTACGAGCAGTACTTC
CASSTYGSYEQYF
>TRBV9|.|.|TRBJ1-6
TGTGCCAGCAGCGCCCGGGTGCTTAATTCACCCCTCCACTTT
CASSARVLNSPLHF
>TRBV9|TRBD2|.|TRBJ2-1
TGTGCCAGCAGCGGTCCTAGCGGGGGGGACAATGAGCAGTTCTTC
CASSGPSGGDNEQFF
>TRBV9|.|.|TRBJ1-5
TGTGCCAGCAGCGCCGGGGGGTCCGGCATAAATCAGCCCCAGCATTTT
CASSAGGSGINQPQHF